Presented here are 20 T cell receptor beta chains from one specimen sequenced in a study of T cell repertoires in cytomegalovirus infection. Their recognized antigens are unknown. TCRdb called the reads again in MiXCR, with one record for every CDR3 protein. This sample has around 750,000 distinct CDR3 sequences; 30% to 35% occur once, and the top ten carry roughly 12%. Sequenced material: cultured CD8+ T cells from PBMCs, taken from culture after CMV antigen stimulation. These receptors originate from a human donor in good health (CMV status not recorded). Some clones in this sample may be carry-over from other donors' samples.

This chain connects TRBV27 to TRBJ2-5; D is ambiguous. V was shortened by 2 bases and J by 2 bases, with 6 bases between the two germline ends. The CDR3 has 13 amino acids. The germline gives CDR1 MNHEY, CDR2 SMNVEV (reference sequence). The DNA of the CDR3 is TGTGCCAGCAGTTTACAGGTTCAAGAGACCCAGTACTTC. Amino acids: CASSLQVQETQYF.

The V gene is TRBV7-9, the J gene TRBJ2-1; D remains unclear. Germline CDR1 SEHNR, CDR2 FQNEAQ (reference sequence). V lost 4 bases and J lost 2, with 21 bases in between. The CDR3 contains 18 residues. The CDR3 sequence: CASSSPQSSPSPYNEQFF. The CDR3 DNA follows: TGTGCCAGCAGCTCCCCGCAGTCTTCGCCTAGTCCCTACAATGAGCAGTTCTTC.

The chain links TRBV6-5 to TRBJ1-4; D not certain. V was clipped by 0 bases and J by 12 bases, with 17 bases between them. CDR1 and CDR2 from the germline V gene are MNHEY and SVGAGI. The CDR3 extends over 15 amino acids. The CDR3 DNA sequence: TGTGCCAGCAGTTACTCGGTACTTAAAATTGGTGAACTGTTTTTT. This translates into CASSYSVLKIGELFF.

This clonotype was seen only a few times. CDR3 loop: CASSSLSGALGETQYF. CDR3 nucleotide sequence: TGTGCCAGCAGCTCTCTTTCGGGGGCCCTGGGAGAGACCCAGTACTTC. The chain couples TRBV7-6 to TRBJ2-5, with D perhaps being TRBD1 or TRBD2 (6 bases each). The ends were cut back, 4 bases at V and 4 bases at J, with 19 bases in the middle. CDR1 is SGHVS, CDR2 FNYEAQ, per germline. CDR3 length: 16 residues.

This clonotype was recorded a few times. This chain uses TRBV10-3 with TRBJ2-1; either TRBD1 or TRBD2 may fit D (6 bases each). Trimming removed 10 bases at V and 3 bases at J, with 13 bases between. CDR1 and CDR2 from the germline V gene are ENHRY and SYGVKD. The CDR3 is 13 amino acids. CDR3 bases: TGTGCCACCCTAGGGGGGCTCTACAATGAGCAGTTCTTC. It specifies CATLGGLYNEQFF.

The chain has TRBV7-9 and TRBJ1-1, with D possibly TRBD1 on 6 matching bases. The CDR3 consists of 15 residues. V was cut by 5 bases and J by 1 base, with 14 bases left in between. Germline CDR1 is SEHNR and CDR2 is FQNEAQ (reference sequence). In DNA, the CDR3 is TGTGCCAGCAGCCACGACGGACAGAGGAACACTGAAGCTTTCTTT. It is translated as CASSHDGQRNTEAFF.

This clonotype has a handful of counts. V gene TRBV7-6 combines with J gene TRBJ2-1; the D gene is possibly TRBD2 (6 bases). The V and J ends lost 2 bases and 3 bases respectively, with 14 bases between them. Germline values: CDR1 SGHVS, CDR2 FNYEAQ. The CDR3 is 16 residues long. CDR3 coding DNA: TGTGCCAGCAGCTTACGGGGGACCGGCGTCTACAATGAGCAGTTCTTC. Its translation is CASSLRGTGVYNEQFF.

The sample holds a few counts of this clonotype. The J gene is TRBJ2-5, the V gene TRBV12-3 or TRBV12-4, with D perhaps TRBD1 (5 bases). The CDR3 totals 13 residues. V was cut by 6 bases and J by 5 bases, with 13 bases left in between. The CDR3 loop is CASRFAGMETQYF. The CDR3 DNA reads TGTGCCAGCAGGTTCGCAGGGATGGAGACCCAGTACTTC.

In its sample, this clonotype was seen many times. The chain is built from TRBV4-3 and TRBJ2-2, with TRBD2 identical over 8 bases. J was trimmed by 3 bases and V by 0 bases; bases with no gene match: 6. This CDR3 comprises 17 residues. Germline lookup yields CDR1 LGHNA and CDR2 YSLEER. In DNA, the CDR3 is TGCGCCAGCAGCCAAGACTGGGCGGGGGGATACACCGGGGAGCTGTTTTTT. As protein: CASSQDWAGGYTGELFF.

A few counts support this clonotype. The rearrangement links TRBV7-8 to TRBJ1-4; the D is unclear. The CDR3 runs 14 residues. Deletions cut 3 bases from V and 4 bases from J, with 9 bases between. Germline V gene lookup returns CDR1 SGHVS and CDR2 FQNEAQ. For the CDR3, the DNA is TGTGCCAGCAGCTTGGGTGCCATTAATGAAAAACTGTTTTTT. Translation: CASSLGAINEKLFF.

The gene calls are TRBV7-9 and TRBJ1-1; D unresolved. The V end was cut by 0 bases, the J end by 4 bases, with 12 bases between. Germline V gene sequence: CDR1 SEHNR, CDR2 FQNEAQ (reference sequence). CDR3 length: 15 residues. The CDR3 is CASSLARQLPTEAFF. Written as DNA, the CDR3 is TGTGCCAGCAGCTTAGCGAGGCAGCTTCCCACTGAAGCTTTCTTT.

This clonotype was recorded a few times. The rearrangement links TRBV6-6 to TRBJ2-3; TRBD2 matches 13 bases. Germline CDR1 reads MNHNY; CDR2 reads SVGAGI (reference sequence). This CDR3 contains 18 residues. With V trimmed by 5 bases and J by 0 bases, 8 bases remained unmatched. The CDR3 DNA reads as TGTGCCAGCAGTCCGACTAGCGGGGGGACCCTTAGCACAGATACGCAGTATTTT. It codes for CASSPTSGGTLSTDTQYF.

This chain joins TRBV5-5 and TRBJ1-5; D gene uncertain. CDR1 is SGHKS and CDR2 is YYEKEE in the germline V gene (reference sequence). V gave up 4 bases and J gave up 2 bases, with 10 bases separating them. The CDR3 is 14 residues long. In nucleotides, the CDR3 is TGTGCCAGCAGCCGTCGAGACGGCAATCAGCCCCAGCATTTT. This encodes CASSRRDGNQPQHF.

In this sample, this clonotype turned up many times. The J gene is TRBJ2-7, the V gene TRBV6-1, with D hard to call. The CDR3 spans 14 residues. Germline assignment: CDR1 MNHNS and CDR2 SASEGT. V lost 2 bases and J 2 bases, leaving 10 bases between the germline ends. The CDR3 protein is CASSELDPPYEQYV. The DNA of the CDR3 is TGTGCCAGCAGTGAATTAGACCCCCCCTACGAGCAGTACGTC.

This clonotype was recorded many times. The rearrangement links TRBV7-2 to TRBJ1-5; TRBD1 matches 7 bases. There are 14 residues in the CDR3. Trimming removed 5 bases from V and 6 bases from J; junction bases left unmatched: 7. Germline values: CDR1 SGHTA, CDR2 FQGNSA. The CDR3 here is CASSPTGLSQPQHF. DNA of the CDR3: TGTGCCAGCAGCCCGACAGGGTTAAGTCAGCCCCAGCATTTT.

The J gene is TRBJ2-2, the V gene TRBV12-5, with 9 bases aligning to TRBD1. Germline V gene sequence: CDR1 LGHNT, CDR2 FRNRAP. This CDR3 contains 18 residues. Trimming cost V 5 bases and J 3 bases; bases outside gene matches: 13. In DNA, the CDR3 is TGTGCTAGTGGTCTCCAAACCGGGACAGGGTTGTACACCGGGGAGCTGTTTTTT. Its protein product is CASGLQTGTGLYTGELFF.

This clonotype was detected many times. The gene calls are TRBV6-6 and TRBJ1-1, with D maybe TRBD1 (5 bases). V was cut by 1 base and J by 3 bases, with 12 bases left in between. The germline V gene has CDR1 MNHNY and CDR2 SVGAGI (reference sequence). This CDR3 is 15 amino acids long. The CDR3 spells CASSYFPAGHTEAFF. The CDR3 nucleotides read TGTGCCAGCAGTTACTTCCCGGCAGGGCACACTGAAGCTTTCTTT.

This chain uses TRBV6-4 with TRBJ2-7; D possibly corresponds to TRBD1 (6 bases). The CDR3 covers 17 residues. The germline V gene encodes CDR1 MRHNA and CDR2 SNTAGT. Trimming pared 0 bases from V and 3 bases from J, leaving 18 bases between. The CDR3 loop reads CASSDSGAPYQGYEQYV. The CDR3 bases are TGTGCCAGCAGTGACTCGGGGGCCCCATACCAGGGCTACGAGCAGTACGTC.

This clonotype has a handful of counts. The rearrangement links TRBV7-6 to TRBJ1-1; D is undetermined. The CDR3 is 11 residues long. V lost 3 bases, J lost 11 bases, and 10 bases lay in between. Germline loops: CDR1 SGHVS, CDR2 FNYEAQ. The CDR3 here is CASSFGSPAFF. The CDR3 DNA is TGTGCCAGCAGCTTTGGGTCTCCGGCTTTCTTT.

This rearrangement joins TRBV28 to TRBJ1-3; maybe TRBD1 (5 bases). Trimming took off 5 bases at V and 2 bases at J, with 19 bases between the two ends. Germline V gives CDR1 MDHEN, CDR2 SYDVKM. The CDR3 runs 17 residues. The DNA for the CDR3 is TGTGCCAGCAGTCCTCTGAGGGCCAGGGTACCTGGAAACACCATATATTTT. Protein sequence: CASSPLRARVPGNTIYF. Complete variable domain (other parts from reference TRBV28 and TRBJ1-3): DVKVTQSSRYLVKRTGEKVFLECVQDMDHENMFWYRQDPGLGLRLIYFSYDVKMKEKGDIPEGYSVSREKKERFSLILESASTNQTSMYLCASSPLRARVPGNTIYFGEGSWLTVV.